Presented here are 4 T cell receptor beta chains from one specimen sequenced in a study of CD8 T cells in ankylosing spondylitis. TCRdb independently ran MiXCR on the 5' RACE reads; one entry per CDR3 protein. This table has under 250,000 distinct CDR3 sequences, roughly a third appearing once. Sample: blood, either unsorted or a sorted T cell fraction (not recorded which). The receptors stem from a male donor with ankylosing spondylitis or in good health (not recorded which).

J is TRBJ2-7 and V is TRBV20-1, with 11 positions matching TRBD2. J was trimmed by 0 bases and V by 3 bases; bases with no gene match: 4. The CDR3 extends over 15 amino acids. The germline V gene has CDR1 DFQATT and CDR2 SNEGSKA (reference sequence). As DNA, the CDR3 is TGCAGTGCTAGCCCTAGCGGGGGGAGCTCCTACGAGCAGTACTTC. Amino acid sequence: CSASPSGGSSYEQYF.

The chain carries TRBV29-1 and TRBJ2-1; D is possibly TRBD2 (5 bases). The CDR3 has 17 residues. Trimming pared 0 bases from V and 0 bases from J, leaving 15 bases between. CDR1 is SQVTM and CDR2 is ANQGSEA in the germline V gene. CDR3 residues: CSVEETDVGSSYNEQFF. The CDR3 DNA reads TGCAGCGTTGAAGAGACCGACGTGGGGAGCTCCTACAATGAGCAGTTCTTC.

This chain joins TRBV27 and TRBJ1-1; D gene uncertain. The CDR3 contains 15 residues. Deletions cut 6 bases from V and 4 bases from J, with 18 bases between. Germline V gives CDR1 MNHEY, CDR2 SMNVEV (reference sequence). The CDR3 DNA reads TGTGCCAGCAGCCTTAGAACGGCCTGGGGCACTGAAGCTTTCTTT. Its translation is CASSLRTAWGTEAFF.

The chain couples TRBV5-4 to TRBJ2-2, with 7 positions matching TRBD1. The trim removed 6 bases at V and 11 bases at J, leaving 31 bases unmatched. Germline values: CDR1 SGHNT, CDR2 YYREEE (reference sequence). There are 20 residues in the CDR3. The CDR3 DNA reads as TGTGCCAGCACCTCCCCATTTAGTGGACAGGCCCGTGCTTCGGATTACGAGCTGTTTTTT. Translating gives CASTSPFSGQARASDYELFF. Supplemented by reference TRBV5-4 and TRBJ2-2, the full variable domain reads ETGVTQSPTHLIKTRGQQVTLRCSSQSGHNTVSWYQQALGQGPQFIFQYYREEENGRGNFPPRFSGLQFPNYSSELNVNALELDDSALYLCASTSPFSGQARASDYELFFGEGSRLTVL.